This paragraph reports one TCR beta chain. Its antigen is currently unknown. These data come from a study of CD8 T cells in ankylosing spondylitis. TCRdb reanalysed the 5' RACE reads using MiXCR and keeps one entry per CDR3 protein. The profile shows over 700,000 distinct CDR3 sequences, 15% to 20% of them singletons. Findings and limits, study-wide: Typical of ankylosing spondylitis blood, it appeared, was a TCR beta motif of eight highly homologous variants. Disease-linked clones reportedly concentrated significantly in matched ankylosing spondylitis synovial fluid.

This TCR derives from a male donor with ankylosing spondylitis. The source material was blood, either unsorted or a sorted T cell fraction (not recorded which).

The CDR3 protein is CASSPFGRLDTDTQYF. CDR3 DNA: TGTGCCAGCAGTCCATTCGGGAGATTGGACACAGATACGCAGTATTTT. The V gene is TRBV5-6, the J gene TRBJ2-3; D is perhaps TRBD2 (6 bases). This CDR3 contains 16 residues. The germline V and J ends were trimmed by 5 bases and 2 bases, with 18 bases remaining between them. Germline loops: CDR1 SGHDT, CDR2 YYEEEE.